The next 18 T cell receptor beta chains were all read from a single sample in a study of cytomegalovirus exposure and HLA in healthy donors. Primers: 60 Vbeta forward and 13 Jbeta reverse. The data were produced by immunoSEQ multiplex PCR, yet TCRdb's version contains in-frame clones alone and is incomplete. The sample has some 98,000 clones, around 76% seen once. Sequenced material: PBMCs. These receptor sequences come from a human donor in good health.

The genes are TRBV12-5 and TRBJ1-6; D remains ambiguous. CDR3 length: 13 residues. The V end was cut by 1 base, the J end by 8 bases, with 6 bases between. Germline V CDR1 and CDR2: LGHNT, FRNRAP. CDR3 nucleotide sequence: TGTGCTAGTGGTTTGGAACCAGATTCACCCCTCCACTTT. It yields the protein CASGLEPDSPLHF.

The rearrangement links TRBV11-3 to TRBJ1-1; 8 bases are a match to TRBD1. Germline assignment: CDR1 SGHNT and CDR2 YENEEA. This CDR3 contains 18 residues. V was clipped by 0 bases and J by 3 bases; unmatched bases: 12. CDR3 amino acids: CASSLDRAPLTGDTEAFF. The DNA for the CDR3 is TGTGCCAGCAGCTTAGACCGAGCGCCCCTGACAGGGGACACTGAAGCTTTCTTT.

V gene TRBV12-5 combines with J gene TRBJ1-5; tentatively, D is TRBD1 (6 bases). Germline CDR1 LGHNT, CDR2 FRNRAP. The CDR3 has 14 residues. V dropped 6 bases and J dropped 6 bases, with 15 bases sitting between them. The CDR3 DNA reads TGTGCTAGTGGGGCAGGGGTTATCGGTCAGCCCCAGCATTTT. It codes for CASGAGVIGQPQHF.

This clone was observed a handful of times. The chain carries TRBV7-9 and TRBJ2-3; no clear D. Trimming stripped 8 bases from V and 0 bases from J, with 3 bases between. The CDR3 runs 11 residues. In germline, CDR1 is SEHNR, CDR2 FQNEAQ (reference sequence). CDR3 loop: CASQSTDTQYF. The DNA of the CDR3 is TGTGCCAGCCAGAGCACAGATACGCAGTATTTT.

This clone was seen at least ten times. This chain uses TRBV4-3 with TRBJ1-1; weak D call: TRBD1 (5 bases). Germline V lookup: CDR1 LGHNA, CDR2 YSLEER. The ends were cut back, 8 bases at V and 7 bases at J, with 14 bases in the middle. This CDR3 spans 12 amino acids. CDR3 in amino acids: CASGRAVGEAFF. The CDR3 nucleotides read TGCGCCAGCGGCAGGGCAGTGGGTGAAGCTTTCTTT.

This rearrangement joins TRBV19 to TRBJ2-7; weak D call: TRBD2 (7 bases). The CDR3 runs to 18 residues. V lost 5 bases, J lost 1 base, and 24 bases lay in between. Germline CDR1 and CDR2: LNHDA and SQIVND (reference sequence). This chain's CDR3 is CASSPWPRGGKGSYEQYF. CDR3 in DNA: TGTGCCAGTAGTCCATGGCCCAGGGGAGGGAAGGGTTCCTACGAGCAGTACTTC.

This clone was picked up one time. V gene TRBV19 combines with J gene TRBJ2-3; maybe TRBD2 (5 bases). This CDR3 region has 14 residues. Trimming removed 6 bases at V and 6 bases at J, with 16 bases between. CDR1 and CDR2 from the germline V gene are LNHDA and SQIVND (reference sequence). Here the CDR3 reads CASRGAAVGDTQYF. Here the CDR3 DNA reads TGTGCCAGTAGGGGAGCGGCCGTAGGGGATACGCAGTATTTT.

This chain links TRBV27 with TRBJ2-7, with D tentatively TRBD1 (6 bases). Trimming took 5 bases from V and 2 from J, leaving 10 bases between them. The CDR3 contains 13 residues. Germline assignment: CDR1 MNHEY and CDR2 SMNVEV (reference sequence). Written as DNA, the CDR3 is TGTGCCAGCAGTAAGGACAGAGCCTACGAGCAGTACTTC. It encodes CASSKDRAYEQYF.

In this sample, this clone turned up a few times. This rearrangement joins TRBV5-3 to TRBJ2-7; D gene uncertain. TRBV5-3 is an open reading frame, and its role is uncertain. There are 10 residues in the CDR3. V was cut by 7 bases and J by 12 bases, with 14 bases left in between. CDR3 amino acids: CARAAHSRYF. The CDR3, as DNA: TGTGCCAGAGCGGCCCATTCGCGGTACTTC.

The CDR3 nucleotides read TGTGCCAGCAGCTCTGTCGGGGGGCGTGGTGAGACCCAGTACTTC. Translating gives CASSSVGGRGETQYF. The chain uses TRBV7-6 and TRBJ2-5, with D perhaps TRBD2 (7 bases). This CDR3 has 15 residues. Between the trimmed V and J ends, which lost 4 bases and 5 bases, there was a span of 17 bases. Looked up from germline, CDR1 is SGHVS and CDR2 is FNYEAQ.

The genes are TRBV27 and TRBJ2-1; 8 bases align to TRBD1. J was trimmed by 5 bases and V by 5 bases; bases with no gene match: 8. Germline V gene lookup returns CDR1 MNHEY and CDR2 SMNVEV (reference sequence). The CDR3 is made up of 15 amino acids. CDR3 in amino acids: CASSIRDRSNNEQFF. In nucleotides, the CDR3 is TGTGCCAGCAGTATAAGGGACAGGTCCAACAATGAGCAGTTCTTC.

V gene TRBV5-1 combines with J gene TRBJ2-5, with D uncertain. The end of the DNA is better explained by TRBJ2-7, so the J call may be wrong. The CDR3 consists of 14 residues. From germline, CDR1 is SGHRS and CDR2 YFSETQ. As DNA, the CDR3 is TGCGCCAGCAGCCCCGAGAAGCAAGAATACGAGCAGTACTTC. Protein product: CASSPEKQEYEQYF.

This chain connects TRBV30 to TRBJ2-5, with a possible D match to TRBD1 (5 bases). The CDR3 consists of 11 residues. Trimming pared 3 bases from V and 8 bases from J, leaving 10 bases between. CDR1 is GTSNPN, CDR2 SVGIG, per germline (reference sequence). CDR3 residues: CAWSSGQTQYF. CDR3 DNA sequence: TGTGCCTGGAGCTCAGGACAAACCCAGTACTTC. The entire variable domain, with the rest obtained from reference TRBV30 and TRBJ2-5, is as follows: SQTIHQWPATLVQPVGSPLSLECTVEGTSNPNLYWYRQAAGRGLQLLFYSVGIGQISSEVPQNLSASRPQDRQFILSSKKLLLSDSGFYLCAWSSGQTQYFGPGTRLLVL.

In this sample, this clone turned up a few times. This chain links TRBV5-1 with TRBJ2-1; no clear D. Germline assignment: CDR1 SGHRS and CDR2 YFSETQ. V lost 3 bases and J 8 bases, leaving 9 bases between the germline ends. There are 12 residues in the CDR3. The CDR3 is CASSWSVDEQFF. CDR3 nucleotide sequence: TGCGCCAGCAGCTGGAGTGTCGATGAGCAGTTCTTC.

The gene calls are TRBV4-3 and TRBJ2-7, with a tentative D call TRBD1 (5 bases). The germline V gene encodes CDR1 LGHNA and CDR2 YSLEER. The CDR3 has 13 residues. With 0 bases removed from V and 7 bases from J, the gap between germline ends came to 10 bases. The CDR3 nucleotides are TGCGCCAGCAGCCAAGATCTGGGGCGGGAGCAGTACTTC. It encodes CASSQDLGREQYF.

Note on this clone: Distinct nucleotide sequences in the sample also encode this CDR3. The chain couples TRBV5-1 to TRBJ1-2; the D is unclear. Germline V gene data show CDR1 as SGHRS and CDR2 as YFSETQ. Trimming took off 4 bases at V and 4 bases at J, with 8 bases between the two ends. This CDR3 contains 12 residues. The CDR3 is CASSPDSYGYTF. In nucleotides, the CDR3 is TGCGCCAGCAGCCCGGACTCCTATGGCTACACCTTC.

The gene calls are TRBV4-1 and TRBJ1-4; TRBD1 matches 7 bases. Germline CDR1 reads MGHRA; CDR2 reads YSYEKL. The CDR3 has 15 residues. J gave up 6 bases and V 0 bases, and 4 bases lay outside the gene matches. CDR3 sequence reads: CASSQDGTGDEKLFF. CDR3 bases: TGCGCCAGCAGCCAAGATGGAACAGGGGATGAAAAACTGTTTTTT.

The chain couples TRBV15 to TRBJ2-5, with a possible D match to TRBD1 (6 bases). The CDR3 covers 15 residues. V was cut by 0 bases and J by 5 bases, with 13 bases left in between. Germline V gene data show CDR1 as LNHNV and CDR2 as YYDKDF (reference sequence). CDR3 protein: CATSRDQQGGETQYF. CDR3 DNA: TGTGCCACCAGCAGAGATCAACAGGGCGGGGAGACCCAGTACTTC.